Each of the 24 T cell receptor beta chains below was sequenced from the same sample in a study of shared clonotypes between healthy human individuals. The assay was immunoSEQ multiplex PCR, and TCRdb's table has in-frame clones only and misses some. Altogether about 510,000 clones are present, more than 65% being singletons, with the ten largest covering approximately 12%. Sequencing was carried out using PBMCs. These receptors all come from a woman aged 40 to 50 in good health. Some clones in this sample may be carry-over from other donors' samples.

In this sample, this clone turned up once. V is TRBV2 and J is TRBJ2-3, with 8 bases identical to TRBD2. V was pared by 6 bases and J by 4 bases, with 12 bases of the junction left unmatched. This CDR3 region has 16 residues. The V gene's germline CDR1 is SNHLY and CDR2 FYNNEI. The CDR3 sequence is CASRAPGLGGADTQYF. CDR3 DNA sequence: TGTGCCAGCAGGGCCCCGGGACTAGGGGGGGCAGATACGCAGTATTTT.

CDR3 amino acids: CASSFPLGSGSSEQYF. In nucleotides, the CDR3 is TGTGCCAGCAGTTTCCCCCTGGGGAGCGGGAGCAGCGAGCAGTACTTC. The chain links TRBV28 to TRBJ2-7; 8 nucleotides align to TRBD2. This CDR3 has 16 amino acids. Germline V gives CDR1 MDHEN, CDR2 SYDVKM. The V and J ends lost 3 bases and 6 bases, in that order; junction bases with no gene match: 13.

The chain has TRBV7-2 and TRBJ2-3; 7 nucleotides match TRBD1. CDR3 length: 14 amino acids. The ends lost 1 base at V and 4 bases at J; junction bases unmatched: 2. In germline, CDR1 is SGHTA, CDR2 FQGNSA. This CDR3 is CASSLGDRPDTQYF. CDR3 sequence (DNA): TGTGCCAGCAGCTTAGGGGACAGACCAGATACGCAGTATTTT.

This clone was counted once. This chain links TRBV5-1 with TRBJ1-2, with 7 bases matching TRBD1. CDR3 length: 15 residues. Germline CDR1 reads SGHRS; CDR2 reads YFSETQ. V shed 4 bases, J shed 3 bases, and the junction held 9 bases outside the gene matches. The chain's CDR3 is CASSPRQGWDYGYTF. For the CDR3, the DNA is TGCGCCAGCAGCCCAAGACAGGGATGGGACTATGGCTACACCTTC.

This clone was seen only once. This chain connects TRBV5-5 to TRBJ2-2; TRBD2 agrees at 7 bases. J lost 0 bases, V lost 2 bases, and 7 bases had no gene match. Germline V lookup: CDR1 SGHKS, CDR2 YYEKEE (reference sequence). The length of the CDR3 is 17 residues. In DNA form, the CDR3 reads TGTGCCAGCAGCTTCTTGACGGGAGGAGCGAACACCGGGGAGCTGTTTTTT. Translating it yields CASSFLTGGANTGELFF.

The rearrangement joins TRBV9 to TRBJ2-7, with D possibly matching TRBD1 (6 bases). Per germline, CDR1 SGDLS and CDR2 YYNGEE. The CDR3 totals 15 residues. The V end was cut by 4 bases, the J end by 5 bases, with 19 bases between. CDR3 loop: CASSTGNRDLDEQYF. DNA for the CDR3: TGTGCCAGCAGCACAGGGAACCGAGACCTTGACGAGCAGTACTTC.

This sequence joins TRBV2 and TRBJ2-7; no firm D call. This CDR3 has 12 residues. Deletions cut 2 bases from V and 3 bases from J, with 5 bases between. Germline V gives CDR1 SNHLY, CDR2 FYNNEI. The CDR3 spells CASSERDYEQYF. CDR3 nucleotides: TGTGCCAGCAGTGAAAGGGACTACGAGCAGTACTTC.

The chain combines TRBV28 with TRBJ2-7, with a weak D call TRBD1 (9 bases). This CDR3 is built from 13 residues. Germline CDR1 and CDR2: MDHEN and SYDVKM. Trimming removed 9 bases at V and 6 bases at J, with 18 bases between. CDR3 amino acids: CASRGGQGGEQYF. The CDR3 DNA reads TGTGCCAGTCGGGGGGGACAGGGAGGCGAGCAGTACTTC.

As for this clone: Other DNA variants within this sample encode the same CDR3. CDR3 bases: TGTGCCAGCAGCTTTAGACGGGAGTCGACAGATACGCAGTATTTT. Translation: CASSFRRESTDTQYF. J is TRBJ2-3 and V is TRBV7-2; D perhaps matches TRBD2 (6 bases). Germline CDR1 SGHTA, CDR2 FQGNSA. The V end was cut by 3 bases, the J end by 3 bases, with 13 bases between. This CDR3 comprises 15 residues.

Note on this clone: Only one base separates this from a far larger clonotype, so it likely reflects a read error. V gene TRBV6-4 combines with J gene TRBJ2-1; 8 bases agree with TRBD2. The CDR3 is 15 amino acids. The germline CDR1 and CDR2 sequences are MRHNA and SNTAGT. The chain's CDR3 is CTSSDSSGSYNEQFF. The CDR3 region has the DNA TGTACCAGCAGTGACTCTAGCGGGTCCTACAATGAGCAGTTCTTC.

This CDR3 is CAISADPNYGYTF. In DNA form, the CDR3 reads TGTGCCATCAGTGCAGACCCCAACTATGGCTACACCTTC. The chain has TRBV10-3 and TRBJ1-2; no clear D. CDR3 length equals 13 residues. Trimming cost V 4 bases and J 2 bases, with 8 bases left between them. Germline V lookup: CDR1 ENHRY, CDR2 SYGVKD.

The J gene is TRBJ2-7, the V gene TRBV28; TRBD1 is a possible D gene (5 bases). Trimming stripped 3 bases from V and 6 bases from J, with 18 bases between. Germline V gene lookup returns CDR1 MDHEN and CDR2 SYDVKM. This CDR3 has 15 amino acids. CDR3 sequence: CASSFWPDPRGEQYF. The CDR3 DNA reads TGTGCCAGCAGTTTTTGGCCGGACCCTAGGGGCGAGCAGTACTTC.

The chain uses TRBV5-1 and TRBJ2-7, with a possible D match to TRBD2 (5 bases). From germline, CDR1 is SGHRS and CDR2 YFSETQ. The CDR3 sequence is 14 residues long. V dropped 2 bases and J dropped 0 bases, with 9 bases sitting between them. The CDR3 DNA sequence: TGCGCCAGCAGCTTCGAGGGCTTCTCCTACGAGCAGTACTTC. Its translation is CASSFEGFSYEQYF.

This clone came up a few times. The chain links TRBV7-2 to TRBJ2-5; no reliable D call. The CDR3 loop spans 13 amino acids. The germline V and J ends were trimmed by 8 bases and 4 bases, with 14 bases remaining between them. CDR1 and CDR2 from the germline V gene are SGHTA and FQGNSA. The CDR3 sequence is CASVNGWGETQYF. The CDR3 DNA reads TGTGCCAGCGTCAACGGGTGGGGAGAGACCCAGTACTTC.

On this clone itself: Additional DNA sequences in this sample encode the identical CDR3. The chain carries TRBV7-9 and TRBJ1-2; 9 bases are shared with TRBD1. CDR1 and CDR2 (germline): SEHNR, FQNEAQ (reference sequence). The CDR3 sequence is 14 residues long. V gave up 4 bases and J gave up 8 bases; unmatched junction bases: 8. The CDR3 DNA is TGTGCCAGCAGCTCTCCGGGACAGGGATTCGGCTACACCTTC. As protein: CASSSPGQGFGYTF.

This rearrangement joins TRBV10-3 to TRBJ2-7; 7 bases align to TRBD1. With V trimmed by 10 bases and J by 4 bases, 7 bases remained unmatched. The CDR3 extends over 12 amino acids. CDR1 and CDR2 (germline): ENHRY, SYGVKD. CDR3 loop: CATSIQGYEQYF. Written as DNA, the CDR3 is TGTGCCACCAGCATACAGGGGTACGAGCAGTACTTC.

The chain recombines TRBV28 with TRBJ1-5; no reliable D call. V lost 2 bases and J 5 bases, leaving 10 bases between the germline ends. The germline V gene encodes CDR1 MDHEN and CDR2 SYDVKM. This CDR3 is built from 14 residues. CDR3: CASSLGQNYQPQHF. In DNA form, the CDR3 reads TGTGCCAGCAGTTTAGGCCAGAACTATCAGCCCCAGCATTTT.

This sequence joins TRBV19 and TRBJ1-1; TRBD1 agrees at 7 bases. The CDR3 consists of 17 residues. Unmatched junction bases numbered 12, after V lost 3 bases and J lost 2 bases. CDR1 is LNHDA and CDR2 is SQIVND in the germline V gene (reference sequence). CDR3 protein: CASSIHTNTGVNTEAFF. The CDR3 DNA sequence: TGTGCCAGTAGTATCCACACAAATACAGGGGTAAACACTGAAGCTTTCTTT.

The CDR3 sequence is CASSLEGRLNTEAFF. In DNA, the CDR3 is TGCGCCAGCAGCTTGGAGGGCCGTCTGAACACTGAAGCTTTCTTT. The chain has TRBV5-1 and TRBJ1-1, with unresolved D. The ends were cut back, 0 bases at V and 0 bases at J, with 9 bases in the middle. Per germline, CDR1 SGHRS and CDR2 YFSETQ. The CDR3 has 15 amino acids.

This chain connects TRBV18 to TRBJ1-3; the D is unclear. V lost 3 bases and J 2 bases, leaving 14 bases between the germline ends. The germline V gene encodes CDR1 KGHSH and CDR2 LQKENI. The CDR3 has 16 residues. CDR3 sequence reads: CASSPMTRNAGNTIYF. The DNA of the CDR3 is TGTGCCAGCTCACCTATGACACGGAATGCTGGAAACACCATATATTTT.

The J gene is TRBJ2-7, the V gene TRBV5-6; maybe TRBD2 (6 bases). The CDR3 has 16 amino acids. The V gene's germline CDR1 is SGHDT and CDR2 YYEEEE. V was shortened by 4 bases and J by 0 bases, with 17 bases between the two germline ends. The CDR3 sequence: CASSPMGGTHSYEQYF. CDR3 DNA sequence: TGTGCCAGCAGCCCCATGGGCGGGACCCACTCCTACGAGCAGTACTTC.

The J gene is TRBJ1-2, the V gene TRBV28, with D possibly matching TRBD1 (5 bases). The germline gives CDR1 MDHEN, CDR2 SYDVKM. Trimming removed 2 bases at V and 4 bases at J, with 8 bases between. The CDR3 consists of 13 residues. The CDR3 DNA sequence: TGTGCCAGCAGTTTACAGGGTCCCTATGGCTACACCTTC. Translated, it gives CASSLQGPYGYTF.

This chain uses TRBV2 with TRBJ2-3; 8 bases map to TRBD2. Trimming took 5 bases from V and 1 from J; bases not matched to a gene: 8. Germline loops: CDR1 SNHLY, CDR2 FYNNEI. This CDR3 has 16 residues. The CDR3 loop reads CASSPRSTSGTDTQYF. The CDR3 nucleotides are TGTGCCAGCAGTCCGCGCTCGACTAGCGGCACAGATACGCAGTATTTT.

The table lists this clone with a count of one. V and J are TRBV2 and TRBJ2-7; D not certain. CDR3 length equals 12 residues. Germline lookup yields CDR1 SNHLY and CDR2 FYNNEI. Between the trimmed V and J ends, which lost 2 bases and 2 bases, there was a span of 4 bases. The CDR3 region has the DNA TGTGCCAGCAGTGAAATTGCCTACGAGCAGTACTTC. Amino acids: CASSEIAYEQYF.